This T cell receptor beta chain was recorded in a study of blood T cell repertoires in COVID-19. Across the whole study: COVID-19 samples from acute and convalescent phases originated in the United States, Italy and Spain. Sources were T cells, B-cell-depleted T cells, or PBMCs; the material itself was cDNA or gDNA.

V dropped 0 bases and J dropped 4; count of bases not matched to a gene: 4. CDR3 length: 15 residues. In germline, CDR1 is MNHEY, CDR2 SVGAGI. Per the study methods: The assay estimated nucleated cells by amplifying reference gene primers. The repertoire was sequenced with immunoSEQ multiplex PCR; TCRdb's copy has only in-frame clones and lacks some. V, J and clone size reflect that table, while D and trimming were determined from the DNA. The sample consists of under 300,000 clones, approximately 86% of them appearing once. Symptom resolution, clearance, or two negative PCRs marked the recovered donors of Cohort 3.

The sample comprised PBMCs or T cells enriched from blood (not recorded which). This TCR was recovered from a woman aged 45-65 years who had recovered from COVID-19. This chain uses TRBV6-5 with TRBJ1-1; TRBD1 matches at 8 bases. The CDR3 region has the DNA TGTGCCAGCAGTTACTCCCAGGGGGCAGTCACTGAAGCTTTCTTT. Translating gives CASSYSQGAVTEAFF.